Listed here is a single T cell receptor beta chain. V was shortened by 0 bases and J by 7 bases, with 10 bases between the two germline ends. The germline V gene has CDR1 SGHTS and CDR2 YDEGEE. This CDR3 comprises 13 residues. The repertoire was sequenced with immunoSEQ multiplex PCR; TCRdb's copy has only in-frame clones and lacks some. This sample carries some 320,000 clones, roughly nine tenths of them seen once, and the ten largest clones take 3.9%. This entry belongs to a study of blood T cell repertoires in COVID-19. Study information: Collection of acute and convalescent COVID-19 samples took place in the United States, Italy and Spain. T cells, B-cell-depleted T cells, or PBMCs provided the cDNA or gDNA that served as material.

The receptor comes from a woman aged 25 to 39 who had been exposed to COVID-19. V and J are TRBV5-8 and TRBJ2-5; D not certain. The material sequenced was PBMCs or T cells enriched from blood (not recorded which). Written as DNA, the CDR3 is TGTGCCAGCAGCTTGGCACCCCTGAGGACCCAGTACTTC. Protein product: CASSLAPLRTQYF.